This T cell receptor beta chain derives from a study of blood T cell repertoires in COVID-19. Study in general: Donors in the United States, Italy and Spain gave samples during acute or convalescent COVID-19. PBMCs, B-cell-depleted T cells, or T cells were the source of the cDNA or gDNA that made up the material.

The authors' processing: Reference gene primer amplification yielded estimated nucleated cell counts. Produced via immunoSEQ multiplex PCR; TCRdb's table is partial and in-frame only. V, J and clone size derive from that table, while D and trimming were established from the DNA sequence. The profile shows around 95,000 clones, 70% to 90% of them singletons. Germline trimming cut 1 base from V and 5 bases from J; bases unmatched to any gene: 7. The CDR3 is made up of 16 amino acids. The germline gives CDR1 SGHTA, CDR2 FQGNSA. Sample: peripheral blood. The chain uses TRBV7-2 and TRBJ1-4; 7 nucleotides align to TRBD1. This TCR came from a human donor in a cohort sampled during active COVID-19. In DNA form, the CDR3 reads TGTGCCAGCAGCTTAGTTACGGGACAGTTAAATGAAAAACTGTTTTTT. It translates to CASSLVTGQLNEKLFF.